This TCR beta chain was profiled in a study of human T cells and chemical hapten exposure. Study in general: Patients got weekly scalp diphenylcyclopropenone doses over the approximately 24-week study. Study conclusions and caveats: Once DPC sensitization occurred, TCRs above 1 in 1000 frequency showed no change.

The sample holds a few counts of this clonotype. Its antigen remains unknown. Unique molecular identifiers were attached to individual cDNA molecules within the library. Each CDR3 protein is one row after TCRdb ran MiXCR on the RACE reads. The table has fewer than 95,000 distinct CDR3 sequences, roughly a tenth seen once. As for time point: patch test 1, 2 weeks after DPC sensitization. As to treatment: therapeutic diphenylcyclopropenone sensitization with weekly scalp DPC. This clonotype originated in a man between 35 and 55 years old with alopecia areata. Some clones in this sample may be carry-over from other donors' samples. The sample consisted of whole blood, taken in connection with sensitization to the hapten diphenylcyclopropenone (DPC).

CDR3 sequence reads: CSARPPIGGARDTQYF. CDR3 DNA sequence: TGCAGTGCTAGGCCCCCCATCGGCGGGGCTCGTGATACGCAGTATTTT. The V gene is TRBV20-1, the J gene TRBJ2-3; TRBD2 might be the D (6 bases). Germline lookup yields CDR1 DFQATT and CDR2 SNEGSKA (reference sequence). The ends were cut back, 3 bases at V and 6 bases at J, with 22 bases in the middle. This CDR3 comprises 16 residues.